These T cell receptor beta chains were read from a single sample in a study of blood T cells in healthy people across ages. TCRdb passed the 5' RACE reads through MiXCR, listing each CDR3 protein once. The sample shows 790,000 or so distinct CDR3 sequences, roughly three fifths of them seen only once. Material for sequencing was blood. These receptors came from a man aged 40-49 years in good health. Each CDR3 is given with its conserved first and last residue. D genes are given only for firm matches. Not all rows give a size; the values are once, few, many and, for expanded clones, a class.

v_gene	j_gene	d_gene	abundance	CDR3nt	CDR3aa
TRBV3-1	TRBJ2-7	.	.	TGTGCCAGCAGCCAAGATTACAGGAGCTACGAGCAGTACTTC	CASSQDYRSYEQYF
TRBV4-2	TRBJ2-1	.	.	TGTGCCAGCAGCTCCCCAGGGCGGAACGGGGACAATGAGCAGTTCTTC	CASSSPGRNGDNEQFF
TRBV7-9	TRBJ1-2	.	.	TGTGCCAGCAGCTTAGGGGTCAGCCACTACGGGGGCTACACCTTC	CASSLGVSHYGGYTF
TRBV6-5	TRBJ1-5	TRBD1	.	TGTGCCAGCAGTTACGGGGGACAGGGGAGGGTCGGCAATCAGCCCCAGCATTTT	CASSYGGQGRVGNQPQHF
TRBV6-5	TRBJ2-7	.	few	TGTGCCAGCAGTCCCTCTTCGGGGACATACGAGCAGTACTTC	CASSPSSGTYEQYF
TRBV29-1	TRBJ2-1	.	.	TGCAGCGTTGTTCTAGGGTACAATGAGCAGTTCTTC	CSVVLGYNEQFF
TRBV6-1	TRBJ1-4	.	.	TGTGCCAGCAGCCTTGGGATTCAGAATGAAAAACTGTTTTTT	CASSLGIQNEKLFF
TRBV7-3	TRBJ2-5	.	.	TGTGCCAGCAGCCAAGGAGGATCCCGAGAGACCCAGTACTTC	CASSQGGSRETQYF
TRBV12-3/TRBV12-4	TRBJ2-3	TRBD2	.	TGTGCCAGCAGTGGTGGGAGGGCCCTCCCCGATACGCAGTATTTT	CASSGGRALPDTQYF
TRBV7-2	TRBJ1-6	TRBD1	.	TGTGCCAGCAGGAAAGGGGGCGGTTTAGTGGGGTCACCCCTCCACTTT	CASRKGGGLVGSPLHF
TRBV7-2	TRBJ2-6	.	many	TGTGCCAGCAGCCCGGAGAGGGCTGGGGCCAACGTCCTGACTTTC	CASSPERAGANVLTF
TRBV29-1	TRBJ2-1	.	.	TGCAGCGTCGGCCGGCTGCAAGGTGAGCAGTTCTTC	CSVGRLQGEQFF
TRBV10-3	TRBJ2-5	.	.	TGTGCCACCCAACCCATCAAAGGGGGGCAAGAGACCCAGTACTTC	CATQPIKGGQETQYF
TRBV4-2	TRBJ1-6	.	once	TGTGCCAGCAGCCAACACGGGACCGAACATTCACCCCTCCACTTT	CASSQHGTEHSPLHF